This T cell receptor beta chain was retrieved from a study of T cell repertoires in cytomegalovirus infection. The study's findings and limits: HLA-C-restricted CMV-specific TCR beta clonotypes were dominant in the ex vivo response.

Each CDR3 protein gets one entry after TCRdb re-called the reads with MiXCR. The repertoire holds fewer than 850,000 distinct CDR3 sequences, with 29% as singletons. Of note for this clonotype: As yet, its antigen is unknown.

The CDR3 spans 15 residues. V lost 10 bases, J lost 0 bases, and 18 bases lay in between. The rearrangement links TRBV12-3 or TRBV12-4 to TRBJ1-1; tentatively, D is TRBD1 (6 bases). Sequences were derived from cultured CD8+ T cells from PBMCs, sampled from culture after CMV antigen stimulation. The clonotype originates from a human donor in good health (CMV status not recorded). Some clones in this sample may be carry-over from other donors' samples. This chain's CDR3 is CAIRKTGVMNTEAFF. The CDR3 DNA reads as TGTGCCATCAGGAAGACAGGAGTCATGAACACTGAAGCTTTCTTT.